The rows below give T cell receptor beta chains drawn from one sample of a study of T cell repertoires in cytomegalovirus infection. A single record per CDR3 protein comes from TCRdb applying MiXCR to the reads. The sample gives about 900,000 distinct CDR3 sequences, around 30% of which show up once; 11% to 15% is in the top ten. These receptors have no known antigen. The sample in question was cultured CD8+ T cells from PBMCs, obtained from culture after CMV antigen stimulation. These receptors all come from a human donor in good health (CMV status not recorded). Some clones in this sample may be carry-over from other donors' samples. The CDR3 runs from the conserved cysteine through the conserved F or W. A D gene is named only where the DNA matches it firmly. Size is stated for part of the rows, as once, few or many counts, or as a class when the clone is expanded.

CDR3 protein: CASVGGSSYGYTF
CDR3 DNA: TGTGCCAGCGTGGGAGGGAGCAGCTATGGCTACACCTTC
clone size: few
V gene: TRBV3-1
D gene: NA
J gene: TRBJ1-2

CDR3 protein: CASSQDRTGADTQYF
CDR3 DNA: TGTGCCAGCAGCCAAGATCGGACAGGGGCAGATACGCAGTATTTT
clone size: few
V gene: TRBV4-2
D gene: TRBD1
J gene: TRBJ2-3

CDR3 protein: CASSYSGQVSTEAFF
CDR3 DNA: TGTGCCAGTAGTTACAGTGGGCAGGTAAGCACTGAAGCTTTCTTT
clone size: few
V gene: TRBV19
D gene: NA
J gene: TRBJ1-1

CDR3 protein: CASSTMPGQDDNEKLFF
CDR3 DNA: TGTGCCAGCAGCACCATGCCGGGACAGGATGATAATGAAAAACTGTTTTTT
clone size: few
V gene: TRBV6-6
D gene: TRBD1
J gene: TRBJ1-4

CDR3 protein: CASRPDGYTEAFF
CDR3 DNA: TGTGCCAGCAGACCGGACGGATACACTGAAGCTTTCTTT
clone size: many
V gene: TRBV7-9
D gene: NA
J gene: TRBJ1-1

CDR3 protein: CASSFSLPGELFF
CDR3 DNA: TGCGCCAGCAGCTTTAGTTTACCCGGGGAGCTGTTTTTT
clone size: few
V gene: TRBV5-1
D gene: NA
J gene: TRBJ2-2

CDR3 protein: CASSSTRTGLYYGYTF
CDR3 DNA: TGTGCCAGCAGCTCGACACGGACAGGTCTATACTATGGCTACACCTTC
clone size: NA
V gene: TRBV7-9
D gene: TRBD1
J gene: TRBJ1-2

CDR3 protein: CSPGEGETQYF
CDR3 DNA: TGCAGCCCCGGGGAGGGGGAGACCCAGTACTTC
clone size: NA
V gene: TRBV29-1
D gene: TRBD2
J gene: TRBJ2-5

CDR3 protein: CASSLPQGRDTQYF
CDR3 DNA: TGTGCCAGCAGTTTACCACAGGGGCGAGATACGCAGTATTTT
clone size: few
V gene: TRBV27
D gene: TRBD1
J gene: TRBJ2-3

CDR3 protein: CSASSTGYYNEQFF
CDR3 DNA: TGCAGTGCTTCTTCGACAGGTTATTACAATGAGCAGTTCTTC
clone size: NA
V gene: TRBV20-1
D gene: NA
J gene: TRBJ2-1

CDR3 protein: CASSSPGLAGGSNTGELFF
CDR3 DNA: TGTGCCAGCAGTTCTCCGGGACTAGCGGGGGGATCGAACACCGGGGAGCTGTTTTTT
clone size: NA
V gene: TRBV6-6
D gene: TRBD2
J gene: TRBJ2-2

CDR3 protein: CASSYLTGFTKNIQYF
CDR3 DNA: TGTGCCAGCAGTTACCTGACAGGTTTTACCAAAAACATTCAGTACTTC
clone size: NA
V gene: TRBV6-2/TRBV6-3
D gene: NA
J gene: TRBJ2-4

CDR3 protein: CASSVTGANTGELFF
CDR3 DNA: TGTGCCAGCAGCGTAACAGGGGCGAACACCGGGGAGCTGTTTTTT
clone size: NA
V gene: TRBV9
D gene: TRBD1
J gene: TRBJ2-2

CDR3 protein: CASRQGMGNSPLHF
CDR3 DNA: TGTGCCAGCAGACAGGGGATGGGTAATTCACCCCTCCACTTT
clone size: NA
V gene: TRBV6-5
D gene: TRBD1
J gene: TRBJ1-6

CDR3 protein: CASSWDTGGEQFF
CDR3 DNA: TGTGCCAGCAGTTGGGACACAGGGGGTGAGCAGTTCTTC
clone size: NA
V gene: TRBV6-5
D gene: TRBD1
J gene: TRBJ2-1

CDR3 protein: CASSLRGGENIQYF
CDR3 DNA: TGTGCCAGCAGTTTGCGGGGGGGGGAAAACATTCAGTACTTC
clone size: few
V gene: TRBV27
D gene: TRBD2
J gene: TRBJ2-4

CDR3 protein: CASSLLQWNYGYTF
CDR3 DNA: TGTGCCAGCAGCTTACTCCAGTGGAACTATGGCTACACCTTC
clone size: NA
V gene: TRBV7-4
D gene: NA
J gene: TRBJ1-2

CDR3 protein: CASRVGQENSPLHF
CDR3 DNA: TGTGCCAGCAGGGTTGGACAGGAGAATTCACCCCTCCACTTT
clone size: NA
V gene: TRBV6-2/TRBV6-3
D gene: TRBD1
J gene: TRBJ1-6

CDR3 protein: CASSPGQGIFSSYNEQFF
CDR3 DNA: TGTGCCAGTTCGCCGGGACAGGGAATTTTTAGCTCCTACAATGAGCAGTTCTTC
clone size: NA
V gene: TRBV19
D gene: TRBD1
J gene: TRBJ2-1

CDR3 protein: CASRLGQERRETQYF
CDR3 DNA: TGTGCCAGCAGATTGGGACAGGAACGTCGAGAGACCCAGTACTTC
clone size: NA
V gene: TRBV6-1
D gene: TRBD1
J gene: TRBJ2-5

CDR3 protein: CSVDRENTGELFF
CDR3 DNA: TGCAGCGTAGACAGGGAGAACACCGGGGAGCTGTTTTTT
clone size: NA
V gene: TRBV29-1
D gene: TRBD1
J gene: TRBJ2-2

CDR3 protein: CSARKQKGQGLYEQYF
CDR3 DNA: TGCAGTGCTAGAAAGCAAAAGGGACAGGGCCTCTACGAGCAGTACTTC
clone size: few
V gene: TRBV20-1
D gene: TRBD1
J gene: TRBJ2-7

CDR3 protein: CASSPRGEGSYEQYF
CDR3 DNA: TGTGCCAGCAGCCCCCGGGGGGAGGGAAGCTACGAGCAGTACTTC
clone size: few
V gene: TRBV7-4
D gene: TRBD2
J gene: TRBJ2-7

CDR3 protein: CASSLFDRPYEQYF
CDR3 DNA: TGTGCCAGCAGTTTATTCGACAGGCCCTACGAGCAGTACTTC
clone size: few
V gene: TRBV27
D gene: NA
J gene: TRBJ2-7

CDR3 protein: CASSPGASGGYNEQFF
CDR3 DNA: TGTGCTAGCAGCCCGGGGGCTAGCGGGGGGTACAATGAGCAGTTCTTC
clone size: many
V gene: TRBV7-7
D gene: TRBD2
J gene: TRBJ2-1

CDR3 protein: CASWASGSTGELFF
CDR3 DNA: TGTGCCAGCTGGGCTAGCGGGAGCACCGGGGAGCTGTTTTTT
clone size: many
V gene: TRBV11-2
D gene: TRBD2
J gene: TRBJ2-2

CDR3 protein: CASSLAGAYSGNTIYF
CDR3 DNA: TGTGCCAGCAGCTTAGCAGGGGCCTACTCTGGAAACACCATATATTTT
clone size: NA
V gene: TRBV7-8
D gene: NA
J gene: TRBJ1-3

CDR3 protein: CASSLARGFPGNTIYF
CDR3 DNA: TGTGCCAGCAGCTTAGCGCGTGGGTTCCCTGGAAACACCATATATTTT
clone size: many
V gene: TRBV7-9
D gene: NA
J gene: TRBJ1-3

CDR3 protein: CASSIGTGYNEQFF
CDR3 DNA: TGTGCCAGCAGTATCGGGACAGGCTACAATGAGCAGTTCTTC
clone size: NA
V gene: TRBV19
D gene: TRBD1
J gene: TRBJ2-1

CDR3 protein: CASSTPGFSYGYTF
CDR3 DNA: TGCGCCAGCAGCACCCCAGGGTTTAGTTATGGCTACACCTTC
clone size: NA
V gene: TRBV4-1
D gene: NA
J gene: TRBJ1-2

CDR3 protein: CASSLRDRRLDEQFF
CDR3 DNA: TGTGCCAGCAGCTTAAGGGACAGGAGGTTAGACGAGCAGTTCTTC
clone size: many
V gene: TRBV7-6
D gene: TRBD1
J gene: TRBJ2-1

CDR3 protein: CASSDRQGVNSPLHF
CDR3 DNA: TGTGCCAGCAGTGATCGACAGGGGGTTAATTCACCCCTCCACTTT
clone size: NA
V gene: TRBV6-6
D gene: TRBD1
J gene: TRBJ1-6

CDR3 protein: CASSQRDRHTDTQYF
CDR3 DNA: TGTGCCAGCAGCCAGCGGGACAGGCACACAGATACGCAGTATTTT
clone size: NA
V gene: TRBV4-2
D gene: TRBD1
J gene: TRBJ2-3

CDR3 protein: CANRPAGQTYNEQFF
CDR3 DNA: TGTGCCAACAGACCAGCAGGACAGACCTACAATGAGCAGTTCTTC
clone size: NA
V gene: TRBV6-6
D gene: NA
J gene: TRBJ2-1

CDR3 protein: CASTLSGLGQFF
CDR3 DNA: TGTGCCAGCACCTTAAGTGGCCTCGGACAGTTCTTC
clone size: NA
V gene: TRBV7-9
D gene: NA
J gene: TRBJ2-1

CDR3 protein: CASSSLIHHEQYF
CDR3 DNA: TGTGCCAGCAGCTCTCTGATTCACCACGAGCAGTACTTC
clone size: many
V gene: TRBV7-2
D gene: NA
J gene: TRBJ2-7

CDR3 protein: CASSTQGLGNTIYF
CDR3 DNA: TGTGCCAGCAGCACACAGGGGCTTGGAAACACCATATATTTT
clone size: NA
V gene: TRBV9
D gene: TRBD1
J gene: TRBJ1-3

CDR3 protein: CASSLFGSNQPQHF
CDR3 DNA: TGTGCCAGCAGTTTATTTGGGAGCAATCAGCCCCAGCATTTT
clone size: many
V gene: TRBV27
D gene: NA
J gene: TRBJ1-5

CDR3 protein: CASTYRAFNQPQHF
CDR3 DNA: TGTGCCAGCACCTACAGGGCGTTCAATCAGCCCCAGCATTTT
clone size: few
V gene: TRBV28
D gene: NA
J gene: TRBJ1-5

CDR3 protein: CASSLPRAGGRIEAFF
CDR3 DNA: TGTGCCAGCAGCTTACCCCGCGCCGGGGGTCGCATTGAAGCTTTCTTT
clone size: NA
V gene: TRBV7-9
D gene: NA
J gene: TRBJ1-1

CDR3 protein: CASSLINSNQPQHF
CDR3 DNA: TGTGCCAGCAGTTTGATTAATAGCAATCAGCCCCAGCATTTT
clone size: many
V gene: TRBV25-1
D gene: NA
J gene: TRBJ1-5

CDR3 protein: CASIPGLFTGELFF
CDR3 DNA: TGTGCCAGCATCCCGGGACTCTTCACCGGGGAGCTGTTTTTT
clone size: NA
V gene: TRBV7-6
D gene: NA
J gene: TRBJ2-2

CDR3 protein: CASSYRASGINQPQHF
CDR3 DNA: TGTGCCAGCAGTTACAGGGCCTCGGGAATCAATCAGCCCCAGCATTTT
clone size: many
V gene: TRBV7-8
D gene: NA
J gene: TRBJ1-5

CDR3 protein: CASSGVSGGEVVEQFF
CDR3 DNA: TGTGCCAGCAGTGGGGTTAGCGGGGGGGAGGTGGTTGAGCAGTTCTTC
clone size: NA
V gene: TRBV12-3/TRBV12-4
D gene: TRBD2
J gene: TRBJ2-1

CDR3 protein: CASSPTRGPYNEQFF
CDR3 DNA: TGTGCCAGCAGTCCCACGAGGGGCCCCTACAATGAGCAGTTCTTC
clone size: few
V gene: TRBV2
D gene: NA
J gene: TRBJ2-1

CDR3 protein: CASSFLQNTEAFF
CDR3 DNA: TGTGCCAGCAGCTTCTTGCAGAACACTGAAGCTTTCTTT
clone size: many
V gene: TRBV7-2
D gene: NA
J gene: TRBJ1-1

CDR3 protein: CASSEWVGSNYGYTF
CDR3 DNA: TGTGCCAGCAGTGAATGGGTGGGGAGTAACTATGGCTACACCTTC
clone size: few
V gene: TRBV6-1
D gene: NA
J gene: TRBJ1-2

CDR3 protein: CASSFRPIRYRVISGANVLTF
CDR3 DNA: TGTGCCAGCAGCTTTAGACCAATCCGGTACAGAGTGATCTCTGGGGCCAACGTCCTGACTTTC
clone size: many
V gene: TRBV7-2
D gene: NA
J gene: TRBJ2-6

CDR3 protein: CASSLDINSYNEQFF
CDR3 DNA: TGTGCTAGCAGCTTAGACATCAACTCCTACAATGAGCAGTTCTTC
clone size: many
V gene: TRBV7-6
D gene: NA
J gene: TRBJ2-1

CDR3 protein: CASSPLHYGYTF
CDR3 DNA: TGTGCCAGCAGCCCCCTTCACTATGGCTACACCTTC
clone size: NA
V gene: TRBV2
D gene: NA
J gene: TRBJ1-2

CDR3 protein: CASSYSRFYEQYF
CDR3 DNA: TGTGCCAGCAGTTACTCCCGGTTCTACGAGCAGTACTTC
clone size: NA
V gene: TRBV6-5
D gene: NA
J gene: TRBJ2-7

CDR3 protein: CASRPGTASRETQYF
CDR3 DNA: TGCGCCAGCAGACCCGGGACAGCGTCCCGGGAGACCCAGTACTTC
clone size: few
V gene: TRBV10-2
D gene: TRBD1
J gene: TRBJ2-5

CDR3 protein: CSARERETQYF
CDR3 DNA: TGCAGTGCTAGAGAACGGGAGACCCAGTACTTC
clone size: NA
V gene: TRBV20-1
D gene: NA
J gene: TRBJ2-5

CDR3 protein: CASSLNRGLQETQYF
CDR3 DNA: TGTGCCAGCAGCTTAAACAGGGGGCTTCAAGAGACCCAGTACTTC
clone size: many
V gene: TRBV11-2
D gene: TRBD1
J gene: TRBJ2-5

CDR3 protein: CASSQEASTGELFF
CDR3 DNA: TGCGCCAGCAGCCAAGAAGCCAGCACCGGGGAGCTGTTTTTT
clone size: NA
V gene: TRBV4-1
D gene: NA
J gene: TRBJ2-2

CDR3 protein: CAIRNSVYTDTQYF
CDR3 DNA: TGTGCCATCAGGAACAGCGTTTACACAGATACGCAGTATTTT
clone size: NA
V gene: TRBV10-3
D gene: NA
J gene: TRBJ2-3

CDR3 protein: CASSIDGNEQFF
CDR3 DNA: TGTGCCAGTAGTATAGATGGTAATGAGCAGTTCTTC
clone size: few
V gene: TRBV19
D gene: NA
J gene: TRBJ2-1

CDR3 protein: CASSLSRGRELFF
CDR3 DNA: TGTGCCAGCAGTTTATCGAGGGGCCGGGAGCTGTTTTTT
clone size: NA
V gene: TRBV27
D gene: NA
J gene: TRBJ2-2

CDR3 protein: CASSYARGTYEQYF
CDR3 DNA: TGTGCCAGCAGTTACGCCAGGGGGACCTACGAGCAGTACTTC
clone size: many
V gene: TRBV6-5
D gene: TRBD1
J gene: TRBJ2-7